A few counts support the clone carrying this T cell receptor beta chain. Its matching antigen is unknown. Primers for the PCR totalled 60 Vbeta and 13 Jbeta. Repertoires were generated with immunoSEQ multiplex PCR, while TCRdb's copy carries only in-frame clones and drops some. The sample has more than 150,000 clones, approximately 80% seen once. Germline-derived CDR1 and CDR2 are LNHDA and SQIVND (reference sequence). This CDR3 has 16 residues. Trimming removed 6 bases from V and 2 bases from J, with 17 bases in between. The sample comes from a study of cytomegalovirus exposure and HLA in healthy donors. General observations from the study: There were three CMV-associated chains whose specificity for CMV antigens was confirmed in vitro.

The TCR originated in a woman aged 25 to 45 in good health and CMV-seropositive. Source material: PBMCs. The rearrangement links TRBV19 to TRBJ2-1; D might be TRBD1 (6 bases). This chain's CDR3 is CASSYTQGITYNEQFF. The CDR3 coding sequence is TGTGCCAGTAGCTATACGCAGGGGATCACCTACAATGAGCAGTTCTTC.